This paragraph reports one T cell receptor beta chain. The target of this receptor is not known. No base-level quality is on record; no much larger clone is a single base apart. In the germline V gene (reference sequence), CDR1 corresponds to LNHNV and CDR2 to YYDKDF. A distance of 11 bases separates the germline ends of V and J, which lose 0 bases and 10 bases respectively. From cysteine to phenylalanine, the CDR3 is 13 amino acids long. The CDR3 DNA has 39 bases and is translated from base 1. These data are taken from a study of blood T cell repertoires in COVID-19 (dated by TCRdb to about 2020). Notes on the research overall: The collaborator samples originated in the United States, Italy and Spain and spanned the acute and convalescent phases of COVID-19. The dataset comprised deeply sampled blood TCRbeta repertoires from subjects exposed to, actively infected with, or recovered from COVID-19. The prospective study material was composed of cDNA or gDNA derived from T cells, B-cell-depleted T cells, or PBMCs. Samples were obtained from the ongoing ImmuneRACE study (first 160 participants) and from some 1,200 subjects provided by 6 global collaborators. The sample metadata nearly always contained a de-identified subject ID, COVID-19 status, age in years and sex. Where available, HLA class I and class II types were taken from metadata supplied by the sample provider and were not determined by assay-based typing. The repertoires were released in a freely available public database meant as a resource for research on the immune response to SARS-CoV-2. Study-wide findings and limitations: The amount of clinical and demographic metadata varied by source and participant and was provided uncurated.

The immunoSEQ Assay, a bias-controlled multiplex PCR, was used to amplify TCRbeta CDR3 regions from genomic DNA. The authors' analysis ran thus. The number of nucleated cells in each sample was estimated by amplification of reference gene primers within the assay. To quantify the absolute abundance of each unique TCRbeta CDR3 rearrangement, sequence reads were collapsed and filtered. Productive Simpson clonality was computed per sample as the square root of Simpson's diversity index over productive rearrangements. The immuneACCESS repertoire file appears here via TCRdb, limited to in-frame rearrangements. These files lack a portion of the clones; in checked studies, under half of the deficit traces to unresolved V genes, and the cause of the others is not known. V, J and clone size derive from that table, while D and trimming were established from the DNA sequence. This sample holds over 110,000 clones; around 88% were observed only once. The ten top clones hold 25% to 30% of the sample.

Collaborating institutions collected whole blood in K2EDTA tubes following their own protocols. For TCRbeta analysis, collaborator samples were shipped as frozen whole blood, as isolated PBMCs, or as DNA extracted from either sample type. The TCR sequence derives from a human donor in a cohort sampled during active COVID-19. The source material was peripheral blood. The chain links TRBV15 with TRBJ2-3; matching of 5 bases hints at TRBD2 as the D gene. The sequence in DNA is TGTGCCACCAGCAGAGATCAACTAGGCTCGCAGTATTTT. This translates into CATSRDQLGSQYF.